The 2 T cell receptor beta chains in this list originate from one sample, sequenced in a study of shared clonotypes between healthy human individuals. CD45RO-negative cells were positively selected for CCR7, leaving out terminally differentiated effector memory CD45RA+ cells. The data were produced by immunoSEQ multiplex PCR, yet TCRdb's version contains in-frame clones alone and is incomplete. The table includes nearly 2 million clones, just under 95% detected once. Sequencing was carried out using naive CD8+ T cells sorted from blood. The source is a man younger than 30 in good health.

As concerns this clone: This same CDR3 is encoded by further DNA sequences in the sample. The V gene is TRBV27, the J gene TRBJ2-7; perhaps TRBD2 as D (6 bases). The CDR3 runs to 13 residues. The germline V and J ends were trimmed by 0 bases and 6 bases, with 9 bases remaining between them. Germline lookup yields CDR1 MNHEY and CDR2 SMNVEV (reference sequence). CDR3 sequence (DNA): TGTGCCAGCAGTTTATCGTCCGGGGGCGAGCAGTACTTC. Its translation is CASSLSSGGEQYF.

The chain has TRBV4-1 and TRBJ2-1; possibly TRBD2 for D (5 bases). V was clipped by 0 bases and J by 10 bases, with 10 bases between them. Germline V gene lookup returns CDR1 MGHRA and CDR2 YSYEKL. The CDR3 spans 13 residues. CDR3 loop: CASSQDGLQEQFF. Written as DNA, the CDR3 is TGCGCCAGCAGCCAAGACGGACTCCAAGAGCAGTTCTTC.